These T cell receptor beta chains were read from a single sample in a study of early T cells in non-severe SARS-CoV-2 infection. TCRdb itself ran the 5' RACE reads through MiXCR, one entry per CDR3 protein. The sample shows 70,000 to 85,000 distinct CDR3 sequences, 5% of them seen only once. Sequences were derived from whole blood, sampled at baseline. Source of these receptors: an adult who was a healthcare worker with PCR-confirmed SARS-CoV-2 infection or an uninfected control (not recorded which). Both conserved end residues are part of each CDR3. D genes are given only for firm matches. Clone sizes are given selectively: once, few, many, or a class where the clone is expanded.

clone_size: many
j_call: TRBJ1-1
v_call: TRBV20-1
d_call: -
cdr3_nt: TGCAGTGCCAAGGACGGCAACATGAACACTGAAGCTTTCTTT
cdr3_aa: CSAKDGNMNTEAFF

clone_size: few
j_call: TRBJ2-5
v_call: TRBV3-1
d_call: TRBD2
cdr3_nt: TGTGCCAGCAGCCAATTAGGCGGGAGCGCGGAGACCCAGTACTTC
cdr3_aa: CASSQLGGSAETQYF

clone_size: few
j_call: TRBJ1-2
v_call: TRBV30
d_call: TRBD1
cdr3_nt: TGTGCCTGGAATAGGGGACAGATTCCTTATGGCTACACCTTC
cdr3_aa: CAWNRGQIPYGYTF

clone_size: -
j_call: TRBJ2-7
v_call: TRBV20-1
d_call: -
cdr3_nt: TGCAGTGCGACCTGGGGGTACGGGGCGAGCGAGCAGTACTTC
cdr3_aa: CSATWGYGASEQYF

clone_size: many
j_call: TRBJ2-1
v_call: TRBV18
d_call: -
cdr3_nt: TGTGCCAGCTCCACCAGTAGGGGGACCTACAATGAGCAGTTCTTC
cdr3_aa: CASSTSRGTYNEQFF

clone_size: -
j_call: TRBJ2-3
v_call: TRBV19
d_call: -
cdr3_nt: TGTGCCAGTAGTACCAGCGGGCGGGCGCAGTATTTT
cdr3_aa: CASSTSGRAQYF

clone_size: few
j_call: TRBJ2-3
v_call: TRBV6-2/TRBV6-3
d_call: TRBD1
cdr3_nt: TGTGCCAGCAGCCAACGAGGGGACAGACTCACAGATACGCAGTATTTT
cdr3_aa: CASSQRGDRLTDTQYF

clone_size: many
j_call: TRBJ1-5
v_call: TRBV20-1
d_call: -
cdr3_nt: TGCAGTGCTAGTGGGGGGGGCAGGAGCAATCAGCCCCAGCATTTT
cdr3_aa: CSASGGGRSNQPQHF

clone_size: few
j_call: TRBJ2-3
v_call: TRBV15
d_call: -
cdr3_nt: TGTGCCACCAGCAGAACTAGGGGTCTAAGTGCAGATACGCAGTATTTT
cdr3_aa: CATSRTRGLSADTQYF

clone_size: many
j_call: TRBJ2-2
v_call: TRBV7-9
d_call: -
cdr3_nt: TGTGCCAGCAGCGGACCGGGGCTGAACACCGGGGAGCTGTTTTTT
cdr3_aa: CASSGPGLNTGELFF

clone_size: many
j_call: TRBJ1-1
v_call: TRBV7-6
d_call: -
cdr3_nt: TGTGCCAGCAGCCTAGACGGCGGGCTGGGGGCTGAAGCTTTCTTT
cdr3_aa: CASSLDGGLGAEAFF

clone_size: few
j_call: TRBJ2-6
v_call: TRBV2
d_call: -
cdr3_nt: TGTGCCAGCACCCGAGGTAGGGCGGGGGCCTCTGGGGCCAACGTCCTGACTTTC
cdr3_aa: CASTRGRAGASGANVLTF

clone_size: -
j_call: TRBJ2-4
v_call: TRBV20-1
d_call: -
cdr3_nt: TGCAGTGCTAGCTCGGGAGCTCAAAACATTCAGTACTTC
cdr3_aa: CSASSGAQNIQYF

clone_size: many
j_call: TRBJ1-3
v_call: TRBV10-2
d_call: TRBD1
cdr3_nt: TGCGCCAGCACTAGACAGGGCGATGGAAACACCATATATTTT
cdr3_aa: CASTRQGDGNTIYF

clone_size: few
j_call: TRBJ2-7
v_call: TRBV2
d_call: TRBD2
cdr3_nt: TGTGCCAGCAGTGTAACTAGCGGGACCCACGAGCAGTACTTC
cdr3_aa: CASSVTSGTHEQYF

clone_size: many
j_call: TRBJ2-1
v_call: TRBV11-2
d_call: TRBD1
cdr3_nt: TGTGCCAGCAGCTCCTACAGGGGGTCCTACAATGAGCAGTTCTTC
cdr3_aa: CASSSYRGSYNEQFF

clone_size: medium-sized
j_call: TRBJ2-1
v_call: TRBV27
d_call: -
cdr3_nt: TGTGCCAGCAGTTTATCGTCCCACAATGAGCAGTTCTTC
cdr3_aa: CASSLSSHNEQFF

clone_size: many
j_call: TRBJ2-7
v_call: TRBV27
d_call: -
cdr3_nt: TGTGCCACCGTGGGTGGGAGCTCCTACGAGCAGTACTTC
cdr3_aa: CATVGGSSYEQYF

clone_size: many
j_call: TRBJ2-5
v_call: TRBV13
d_call: -
cdr3_nt: TGTGCCAGCAGCCTTCGAGAGGCCGGCCGGTGGGAGACCCAGTACTTC
cdr3_aa: CASSLREAGRWETQYF

clone_size: -
j_call: TRBJ2-4
v_call: TRBV7-6
d_call: -
cdr3_nt: TGTGCCAGCAGCTTTAGGTCCAGGGGCAAAAACATTCAGTACTTC
cdr3_aa: CASSFRSRGKNIQYF

clone_size: few
j_call: TRBJ2-2
v_call: TRBV7-9
d_call: TRBD1
cdr3_nt: TGTGCCAGCAGCGTGGACAGGGAGAACACCGGGGAGCTGTTTTTT
cdr3_aa: CASSVDRENTGELFF

clone_size: many
j_call: TRBJ1-1
v_call: TRBV15
d_call: TRBD1
cdr3_nt: TGTGCCACCAGCAGATCGTGGACAGGGGAAGCTTTCTTT
cdr3_aa: CATSRSWTGEAFF

clone_size: many
j_call: TRBJ1-6
v_call: TRBV27
d_call: -
cdr3_nt: TGTGCCAGCAGCTTCAATTTCAGGGACGGGAATAATTCACCCCTCCACTTT
cdr3_aa: CASSFNFRDGNNSPLHF

clone_size: few
j_call: TRBJ2-2
v_call: TRBV7-6
d_call: TRBD1
cdr3_nt: TGTGCCAGCAGCTTAGATAAAGCCGACAGGGAAGTAAACACCGGGGAGCTGTTTTTT
cdr3_aa: CASSLDKADREVNTGELFF

clone_size: few
j_call: TRBJ2-5
v_call: TRBV2
d_call: -
cdr3_nt: TGTGCCAGCAGTCCATCCCGGACTTGGCCAGAGACCCAGTACTTC
cdr3_aa: CASSPSRTWPETQYF

clone_size: many
j_call: TRBJ2-2
v_call: TRBV24-1
d_call: -
cdr3_nt: TGTGCCACCAGTGATTTAGGGAAGAACACCGGGGAGCTGTTTTTT
cdr3_aa: CATSDLGKNTGELFF

clone_size: few
j_call: TRBJ2-6
v_call: TRBV6-5
d_call: TRBD1
cdr3_nt: TGTGCCAGCAGACCGAAGGGACAGAGGAGCTCTGGGGCCAACGTCCTGACTTTC
cdr3_aa: CASRPKGQRSSGANVLTF

clone_size: many
j_call: TRBJ1-5
v_call: TRBV19
d_call: -
cdr3_nt: TGTGCCAGCGCTCAGGGGACGTTTAGCAATCAGCCCCAGCATTTT
cdr3_aa: CASAQGTFSNQPQHF

clone_size: -
j_call: TRBJ1-2
v_call: TRBV7-9
d_call: -
cdr3_nt: TGTGCCAGCAGCTCGGAGCTTAGCACGACCTATGGCTACACCTTC
cdr3_aa: CASSSELSTTYGYTF

clone_size: many
j_call: TRBJ2-3
v_call: TRBV7-2
d_call: -
cdr3_nt: TGTGCCAGCAGCCGTTCTGGAGATACGCAGTATTTT
cdr3_aa: CASSRSGDTQYF

clone_size: few
j_call: TRBJ1-2
v_call: TRBV7-6
d_call: TRBD1
cdr3_nt: TGTGCCAGCAGCTCCGGACAGGGATATGGCTACACCTTC
cdr3_aa: CASSSGQGYGYTF

clone_size: many
j_call: TRBJ1-3
v_call: TRBV7-9
d_call: -
cdr3_nt: TGTGCCAGCAGCACCCACACGGACCTCTCTGGAAACACCATATATTTT
cdr3_aa: CASSTHTDLSGNTIYF

clone_size: many
j_call: TRBJ2-7
v_call: TRBV20-1
d_call: TRBD2
cdr3_nt: TGCAGTGCTCCCTGGACTAGCCGCGACGAGCAGTACTTC
cdr3_aa: CSAPWTSRDEQYF

clone_size: -
j_call: TRBJ1-2
v_call: TRBV12-3/TRBV12-4
d_call: -
cdr3_nt: TGTGCCAGCAGTACTTGGACAGCTTATGGCTACACCTTC
cdr3_aa: CASSTWTAYGYTF

clone_size: -
j_call: TRBJ2-7
v_call: TRBV5-4
d_call: -
cdr3_nt: TGTGCCAGCAGCAGGGTTCAGAACGAGCAGTACTTC
cdr3_aa: CASSRVQNEQYF

clone_size: many
j_call: TRBJ2-1
v_call: TRBV20-1
d_call: TRBD2
cdr3_nt: TGCAGTGCCCCGCGACTAGCGGGAGTCAATGAGCAGTTCTTC
cdr3_aa: CSAPRLAGVNEQFF

clone_size: few
j_call: TRBJ2-5
v_call: TRBV7-9
d_call: -
cdr3_nt: TGTGCCAGCAGCCGTCAAGAGGGGAAGACCCAGTACTTC
cdr3_aa: CASSRQEGKTQYF

clone_size: many
j_call: TRBJ2-5
v_call: TRBV5-1
d_call: -
cdr3_nt: TGCGCCAGCAGCTTGGGGACAACAGAAGAGACCCAGTACTTC
cdr3_aa: CASSLGTTEETQYF

clone_size: -
j_call: TRBJ2-3
v_call: TRBV4-2
d_call: -
cdr3_nt: TGTGCCAGCAGCCAAGATCGTCGGACTTCAAATACGCAGTATTTT
cdr3_aa: CASSQDRRTSNTQYF

clone_size: many
j_call: TRBJ1-1
v_call: TRBV28
d_call: -
cdr3_nt: TGTGCCAGCAGTGAGGGATTTGGGGACACTGAAGCTTTCTTT
cdr3_aa: CASSEGFGDTEAFF

clone_size: -
j_call: TRBJ2-7
v_call: TRBV7-8
d_call: -
cdr3_nt: TGTGCCAGCAGCTCCCTTCGAGATGGAGACGAGCAGTACTTC
cdr3_aa: CASSSLRDGDEQYF

clone_size: -
j_call: TRBJ2-2
v_call: TRBV6-5
d_call: TRBD2
cdr3_nt: TGTGCCAGCAGTTACTTACGTAGCGGGAGGCCCGGGGAGCTGTTTTTT
cdr3_aa: CASSYLRSGRPGELFF

clone_size: -
j_call: TRBJ1-6
v_call: TRBV7-8
d_call: -
cdr3_nt: TGTGCCAGCAGCTCAGCGCGGGGGTATAATTCACCCCTCCACTTT
cdr3_aa: CASSSARGYNSPLHF

clone_size: few
j_call: TRBJ2-7
v_call: TRBV2
d_call: -
cdr3_nt: TGTGCCAGCAGTGGCTACGAGCAGTACTTC
cdr3_aa: CASSGYEQYF

clone_size: many
j_call: TRBJ2-1
v_call: TRBV20-1
d_call: TRBD2
cdr3_nt: TGCAGTGCTAGACGCCTAGCGGGCCGGTTGGAGCAGTTCTTC
cdr3_aa: CSARRLAGRLEQFF

clone_size: many
j_call: TRBJ2-2
v_call: TRBV6-6
d_call: -
cdr3_nt: TGTGCCAGCAAACAGACAGTCCTGAAAGGGGAGCTGTTTTTT
cdr3_aa: CASKQTVLKGELFF

clone_size: many
j_call: TRBJ2-1
v_call: TRBV7-8
d_call: -
cdr3_nt: TGTGCCAGCAGCAACCCCCAGGGGGGGGGTACTACAACTGAGCAGTTCTTC
cdr3_aa: CASSNPQGGGTTTEQFF

clone_size: -
j_call: TRBJ1-3
v_call: TRBV14
d_call: -
cdr3_nt: TGTGCCAGCAGCCAAGGTTGGCGTGGAAACACCATATATTTT
cdr3_aa: CASSQGWRGNTIYF

clone_size: many
j_call: TRBJ2-7
v_call: TRBV20-1
d_call: TRBD2
cdr3_nt: TGCAGTGCCATGACTAGCGGGAGACTGAGGGAGCAGTACTTC
cdr3_aa: CSAMTSGRLREQYF

clone_size: many
j_call: TRBJ2-1
v_call: TRBV12-3/TRBV12-4
d_call: TRBD2
cdr3_nt: TGTGCCAGCAGTTTGCTCAGCGGGAGTGGTGAGCAGTTCTTC
cdr3_aa: CASSLLSGSGEQFF

clone_size: many
j_call: TRBJ1-2
v_call: TRBV7-9
d_call: -
cdr3_nt: TGTGCCAGCAGCTTAGGAGGGGCAGGACCGGATGGCTACACCTTC
cdr3_aa: CASSLGGAGPDGYTF

clone_size: many
j_call: TRBJ2-1
v_call: TRBV6-6
d_call: -
cdr3_nt: TGTGCCAGCAGTTATTCTCGAGCGAGCTCCTACAATGAGCAGTTCTTC
cdr3_aa: CASSYSRASSYNEQFF

clone_size: -
j_call: TRBJ2-2
v_call: TRBV7-8
d_call: -
cdr3_nt: TGTGCCAGCAGCTTAACGGCCGGGGAGCTGTTTTTT
cdr3_aa: CASSLTAGELFF

clone_size: many
j_call: TRBJ1-1
v_call: TRBV7-6
d_call: -
cdr3_nt: TGTGCCAGCAGCTTAGGGGAGGGTGGTGAAGCTTTCTTT
cdr3_aa: CASSLGEGGEAFF